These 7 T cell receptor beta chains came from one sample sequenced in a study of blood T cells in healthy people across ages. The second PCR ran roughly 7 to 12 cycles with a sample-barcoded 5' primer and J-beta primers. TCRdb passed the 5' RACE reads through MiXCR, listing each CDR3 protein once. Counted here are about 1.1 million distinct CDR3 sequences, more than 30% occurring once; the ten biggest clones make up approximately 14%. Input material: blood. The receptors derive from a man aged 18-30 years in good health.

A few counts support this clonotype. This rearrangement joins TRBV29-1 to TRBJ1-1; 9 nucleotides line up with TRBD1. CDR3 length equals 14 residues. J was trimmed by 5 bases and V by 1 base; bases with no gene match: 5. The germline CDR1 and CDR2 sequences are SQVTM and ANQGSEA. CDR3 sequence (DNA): TGCAGCGTTGAAGGGACAGGGGATGGGACTGAAGCTTTCTTT. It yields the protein CSVEGTGDGTEAFF.

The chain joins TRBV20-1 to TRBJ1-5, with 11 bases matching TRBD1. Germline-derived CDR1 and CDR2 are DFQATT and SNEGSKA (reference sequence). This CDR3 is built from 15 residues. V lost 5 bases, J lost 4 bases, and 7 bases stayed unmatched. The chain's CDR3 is CSASGGQGENQPQHF. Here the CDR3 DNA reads TGCAGTGCTTCGGGGGGACAGGGGGAAAATCAGCCCCAGCATTTT.

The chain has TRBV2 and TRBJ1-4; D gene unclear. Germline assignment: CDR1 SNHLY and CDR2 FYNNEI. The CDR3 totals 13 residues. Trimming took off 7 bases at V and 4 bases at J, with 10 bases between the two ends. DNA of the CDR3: TGTGCCAGCATGGCAGGTGGTAATGAAAAACTGTTTTTT. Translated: CASMAGGNEKLFF. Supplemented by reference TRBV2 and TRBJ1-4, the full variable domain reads EPEVTQTPSHQVTQMGQEVILRCVPISNHLYFYWYRQILGQKVEFLVSFYNNEISEKSEIFDDQFSVERPDGSNFTLKIRSTKLEDSAMYFCASMAGGNEKLFFGSGTQLSVL.

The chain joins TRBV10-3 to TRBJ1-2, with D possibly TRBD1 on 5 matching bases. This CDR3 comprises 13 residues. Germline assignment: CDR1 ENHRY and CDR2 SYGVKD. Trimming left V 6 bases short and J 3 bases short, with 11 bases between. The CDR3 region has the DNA TGTGCCATCAGGAATGGGGCTGACTATGGCTACACCTTC. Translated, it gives CAIRNGADYGYTF.

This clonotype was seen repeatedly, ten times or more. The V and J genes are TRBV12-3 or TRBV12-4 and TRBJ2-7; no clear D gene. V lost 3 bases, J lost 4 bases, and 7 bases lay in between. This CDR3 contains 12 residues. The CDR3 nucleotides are TGTGCCAGCAGTTTGAACCTTTACGAGCAGTACTTC. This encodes CASSLNLYEQYF.

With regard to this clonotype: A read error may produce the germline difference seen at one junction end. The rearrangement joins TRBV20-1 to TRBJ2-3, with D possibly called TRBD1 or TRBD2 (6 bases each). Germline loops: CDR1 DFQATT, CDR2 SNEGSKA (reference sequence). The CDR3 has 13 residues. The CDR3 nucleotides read TGCGGTGCGTGGGGGGCCAACGCAGATACGCAGTATTTT. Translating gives CGAWGANADTQYF.

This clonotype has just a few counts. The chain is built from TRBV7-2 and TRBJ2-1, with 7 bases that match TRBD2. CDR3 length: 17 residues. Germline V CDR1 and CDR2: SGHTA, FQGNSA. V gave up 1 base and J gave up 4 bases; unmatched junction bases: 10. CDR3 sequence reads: CASSLVLASGAYNEQFF. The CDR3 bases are TGTGCCAGCAGCTTAGTTTTAGCTAGCGGAGCTTACAATGAGCAGTTCTTC.